This T cell receptor beta chain derives from a study of shared clonotypes between healthy human individuals (dated by TCRdb to 2020 to 2022). For the wider study: A few men and two women, aged 18 to 49 years, made up the cohort. For each donor, CD4 naive and CD4 memory were each run on three plates, CD8 naive on two plates, and CD8 memory on one plate. To increase sequencing depth and limit assay-specific biases, different laboratories used diverse techniques to prepare libraries and sequence TCR repertoires. Leukapheresis yielded between about 0.85 and 9.5 billion PBMCs per donor. The study deeply sequenced blood TCR repertoires of about five healthy adults to estimate repertoire size and the extent of clonotype sharing between individuals.

Donors were healthy HIV-negative adults with no recently reported acute infections or vaccinations. Every donor was a Caucasian adult residing in Nashville, Tennessee, USA. CD4+ T cells were enriched by magnetic negative selection; naive cells were then positively selected on CD45RA, and the negative fraction formed the memory subset. Blood was collected by leukapheresis, and PBMCs were isolated by Ficoll-Histopaque density gradient centrifugation and then cryopreserved in liquid nitrogen vapor phase. Purity and quantity of every magnetically sorted T cell population were checked by analytical flow cytometry. From each sorted fraction, genomic DNA was isolated and quantified by UV absorbance on a Nanodrop 2000c. Using the deep immunoSEQ assay, TCR CDR3 regions were amplified from genomic DNA by multiplex PCR. Extracted genomic DNA from each cell subset was spread evenly across all wells of several immunoSEQ 96-well plates, with each plate serving as a replicate. For sorted subsets, each replicate PCR was loaded with around 200 ng genomic DNA, equivalent to 25,000 to 35,000 T cell genomes. Purified libraries were quantified with a Qubit 3.0 fluorometer, sized on a Bioanalyzer 2100, and re-quantified with the KAPA Library Quantification kit. Every immunoSEQ 96-well plate was sequenced on a dedicated single-read 150-cycle Illumina NextSeq 550 flow cell. The published analysis was carried out like this. The immunoSEQ output contained only junctional sequences without quality scores, so filtering could not match that applied to full-length reads. To assign V/J genes and CDR3, sequences were annotated against IMGT germline references using PyIR, a Python wrapper for IgBLAST v1.9. Reads with weak V/J assignments (E-value above 1e-6), missing CDR3, stop codons, out-of-frame junctions, or ambiguous translated residues were removed. A V3J clonotype was defined by an identical inferred V gene, J gene, and CDR3 amino acid sequence. Percentage overlap between repertoires was calculated by dividing the number of shared unique clonotypes by the size of the smaller repertoire. RTK rarefaction, the Chao1 estimator, and Recon v2.1 estimates of unobserved clonotypes were used to assess repertoire richness. Generation probabilities were computed with OLGA for all TCRbeta clonotypes obtained by the gDNA method from four donors. Sourced from immuneACCESS, this table was stored by TCRdb with only in-frame sequences that have V and J called. A share of the clones is absent; for the studies checked, an unresolved V gene accounts for under half, and the remainder has no known explanation. V, J and clone size derive from that table, while D and trimming were established from the DNA sequence. In this sample the table shows roughly 1,000,000 clones, approximately 80% of which occur a single time. Jointly, the top ten make up roughly 0.65% of the sample.

This clone was observed once. Its cognate antigen has yet to be identified. No clone much larger than this one lies a single base away; base qualities are absent. The study at large found these results: Even with the large sequencing depth, rarefaction of the sorted-subset datasets indicated that sequencing was incomplete. Sampling was restricted to blood, and TCR repertoires in tissue are likely to differ from TCR repertoires in blood. Compared with non-shared clonotypes, the clonotypes found in all four sorted-subset donors had higher generation probabilities. The small number of donors limited the genetic and exposure-history diversity represented. When several donors were compared, the shared fraction of clonotypes was about 5.2% for naive CD4, 3.5% for naive CD8, 2% to 2.5% for memory CD4, and approximately 0.4% for memory CD8. Naive subsets generally had larger estimated clonotype richness than memory subsets did. Pairwise subsampling indicated that sequencing depth was expected to affect the degree of clonotype sharing among donors.

V and J lose 5 bases and 0 bases, and a span of 14 bases separates them. The germline V gene (reference sequence) provides CDR1 MNHNY and CDR2 SVGAGI. The CDR3 measures 15 amino acids from cysteine to phenylalanine. Of the read, only the CDR3 DNA is kept; its 45 bases are in frame from base 1. In this chain, TRBV6-6 is recombined with TRBJ2-7, with the D assignment possibly TRBD1 or TRBD2, given 5 matching bases for each. This TCR derives from a man between 18 and 29 years old in good health. Some clones in this sample may be carry-over from other donors' samples. Material: memory CD4+ T cells from PBMCs. Reading the label with the study, this specimen's cell subset or site is: CD45RA-negative fraction. DNA sequence: TGTGCCAGCAGTAAAGGGACGGTGAGCTCCTACGAGCAGTACTTC. Its coded protein is CASSKGTVSSYEQYF.